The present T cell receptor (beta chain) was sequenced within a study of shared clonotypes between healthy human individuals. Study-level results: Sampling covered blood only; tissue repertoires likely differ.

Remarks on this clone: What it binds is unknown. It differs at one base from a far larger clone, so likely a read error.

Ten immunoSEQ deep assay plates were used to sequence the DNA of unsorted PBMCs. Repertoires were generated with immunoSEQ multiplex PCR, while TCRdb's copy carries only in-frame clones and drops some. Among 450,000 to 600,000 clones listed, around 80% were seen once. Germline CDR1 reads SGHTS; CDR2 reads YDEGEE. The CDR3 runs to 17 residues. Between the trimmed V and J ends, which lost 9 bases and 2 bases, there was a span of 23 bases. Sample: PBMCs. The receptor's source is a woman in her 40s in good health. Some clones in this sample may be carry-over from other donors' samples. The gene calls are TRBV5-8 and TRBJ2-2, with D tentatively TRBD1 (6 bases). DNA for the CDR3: TGTGCCAACACCGTCTACAGGACAGCGTTAAACACCGGGGAGCTGTTTTTT. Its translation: CANTVYRTALNTGELFF.